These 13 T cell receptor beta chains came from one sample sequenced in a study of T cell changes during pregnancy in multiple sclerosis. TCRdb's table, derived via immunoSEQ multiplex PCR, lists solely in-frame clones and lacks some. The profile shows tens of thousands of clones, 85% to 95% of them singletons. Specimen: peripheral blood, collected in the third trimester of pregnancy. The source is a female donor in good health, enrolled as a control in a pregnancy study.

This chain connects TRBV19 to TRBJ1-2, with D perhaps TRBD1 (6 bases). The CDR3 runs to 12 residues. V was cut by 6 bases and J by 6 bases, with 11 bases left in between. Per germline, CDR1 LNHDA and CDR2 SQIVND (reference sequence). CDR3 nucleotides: TGTGCCAGTAGGGGACATTTCGATGGCTACACCTTC. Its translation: CASRGHFDGYTF.

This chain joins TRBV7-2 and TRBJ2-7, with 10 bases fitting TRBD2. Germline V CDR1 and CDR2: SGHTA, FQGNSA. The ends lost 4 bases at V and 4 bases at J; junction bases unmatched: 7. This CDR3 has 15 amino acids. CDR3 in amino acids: CASSSLSGGHYEQYF. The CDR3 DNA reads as TGTGCCAGCAGCTCCCTTAGCGGGGGGCATTACGAGCAGTACTTC.

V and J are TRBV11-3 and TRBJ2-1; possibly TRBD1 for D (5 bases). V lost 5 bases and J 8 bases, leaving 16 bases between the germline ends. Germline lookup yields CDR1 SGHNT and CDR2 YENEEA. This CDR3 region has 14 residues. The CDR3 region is CASSQGYSGDEQFF. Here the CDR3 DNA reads TGTGCCAGCAGCCAGGGCTACTCTGGGGATGAGCAGTTCTTC.

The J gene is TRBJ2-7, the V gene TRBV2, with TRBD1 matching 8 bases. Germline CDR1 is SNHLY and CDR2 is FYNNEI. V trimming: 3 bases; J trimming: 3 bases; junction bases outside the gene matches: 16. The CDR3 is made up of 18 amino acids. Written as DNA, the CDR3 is TGTGCCAGCAGTGAGCCCACCCGGGACAGGAGAACCCACTACGAGCAGTACTTC. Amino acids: CASSEPTRDRRTHYEQYF.

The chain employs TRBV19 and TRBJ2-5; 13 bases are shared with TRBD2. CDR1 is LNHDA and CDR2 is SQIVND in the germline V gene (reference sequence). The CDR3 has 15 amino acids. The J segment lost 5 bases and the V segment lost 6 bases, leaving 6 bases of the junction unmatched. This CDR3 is CASRQGLAGDETQYF. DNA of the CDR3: TGTGCCAGTAGACAAGGACTAGCGGGAGATGAGACCCAGTACTTC.

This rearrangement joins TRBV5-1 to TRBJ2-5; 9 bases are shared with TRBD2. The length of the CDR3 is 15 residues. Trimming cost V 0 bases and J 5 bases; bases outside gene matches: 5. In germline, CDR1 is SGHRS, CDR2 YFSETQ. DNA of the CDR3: TGCGCCAGCAGCTTGGGGACTAGCGTGGCTGAGACCCAGTACTTC. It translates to CASSLGTSVAETQYF.

The CDR3 DNA reads TGCGCCAGCAGCTTGGGGACTAGCGGGGGGGTCACAGATACGCAGTATTTT. Protein sequence: CASSLGTSGGVTDTQYF. V gene TRBV5-1 combines with J gene TRBJ2-3; TRBD2 matches 15 bases. V gave up 0 bases and J gave up 2 bases; unmatched junction bases: 1. Germline CDR1 reads SGHRS; CDR2 reads YFSETQ. The CDR3 is 17 amino acids.

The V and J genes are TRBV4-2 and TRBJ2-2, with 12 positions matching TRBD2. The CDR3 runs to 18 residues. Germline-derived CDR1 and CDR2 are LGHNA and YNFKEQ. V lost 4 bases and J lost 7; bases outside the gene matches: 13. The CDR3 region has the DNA TGTGCCAGCAGCCTCCAGGGGGGACTAGCGGGCATGGGCGGGGAGCTGTTTTTT. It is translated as CASSLQGGLAGMGGELFF.

The CDR3 loop reads CAGGYEQYF. The CDR3 region has the DNA TGTGCCGGAGGATACGAGCAGTACTTC. The rearrangement uses TRBV6-1 and TRBJ2-7, with D perhaps TRBD2 (5 bases). V dropped 11 bases and J dropped 4 bases, with 6 bases sitting between them. Per germline, CDR1 MNHNS and CDR2 SASEGT. The CDR3 loop spans 9 amino acids.

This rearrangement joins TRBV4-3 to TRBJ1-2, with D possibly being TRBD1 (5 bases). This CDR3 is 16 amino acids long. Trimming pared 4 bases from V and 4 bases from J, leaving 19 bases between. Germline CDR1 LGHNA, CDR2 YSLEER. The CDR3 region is CASSLGEGAAGYGYTF. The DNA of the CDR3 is TGCGCCAGCAGCCTTGGGGAAGGGGCCGCCGGCTATGGCTACACCTTC.

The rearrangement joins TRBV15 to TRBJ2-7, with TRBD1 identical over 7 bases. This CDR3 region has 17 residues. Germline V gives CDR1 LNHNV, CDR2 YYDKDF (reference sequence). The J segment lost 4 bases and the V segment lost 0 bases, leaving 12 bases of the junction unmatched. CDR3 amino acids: CATSRDWSRGQGYEQYF. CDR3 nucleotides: TGTGCCACCAGCAGAGATTGGAGTAGGGGGCAAGGATACGAGCAGTACTTC.

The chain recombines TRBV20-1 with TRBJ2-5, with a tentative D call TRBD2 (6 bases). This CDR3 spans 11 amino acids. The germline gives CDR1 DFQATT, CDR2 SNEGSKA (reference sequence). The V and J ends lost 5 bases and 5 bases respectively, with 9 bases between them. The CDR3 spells CSAWGRETQYF. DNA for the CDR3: TGCAGTGCTTGGGGGAGGGAGACCCAGTACTTC.

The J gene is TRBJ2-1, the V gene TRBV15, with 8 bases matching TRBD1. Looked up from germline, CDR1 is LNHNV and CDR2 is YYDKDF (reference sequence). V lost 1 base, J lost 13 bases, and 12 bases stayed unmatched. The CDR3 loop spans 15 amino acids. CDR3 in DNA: TGTGCCACCAGCAGAGTGCGGCAGGGGGCGGCCCTACAGTTCTTC. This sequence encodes CATSRVRQGAALQFF. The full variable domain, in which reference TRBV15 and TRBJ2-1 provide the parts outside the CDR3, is DAMVIQNPRYQVTQFGKPVTLSCSQTLNHNVMYWYQQKSSQAPKLLFHYYDKDFNNEADTPDNFQSRRPNTSFCFLDIRSPGLGDTAMYLCATSRVRQGAALQFFGPGTRLTVL.